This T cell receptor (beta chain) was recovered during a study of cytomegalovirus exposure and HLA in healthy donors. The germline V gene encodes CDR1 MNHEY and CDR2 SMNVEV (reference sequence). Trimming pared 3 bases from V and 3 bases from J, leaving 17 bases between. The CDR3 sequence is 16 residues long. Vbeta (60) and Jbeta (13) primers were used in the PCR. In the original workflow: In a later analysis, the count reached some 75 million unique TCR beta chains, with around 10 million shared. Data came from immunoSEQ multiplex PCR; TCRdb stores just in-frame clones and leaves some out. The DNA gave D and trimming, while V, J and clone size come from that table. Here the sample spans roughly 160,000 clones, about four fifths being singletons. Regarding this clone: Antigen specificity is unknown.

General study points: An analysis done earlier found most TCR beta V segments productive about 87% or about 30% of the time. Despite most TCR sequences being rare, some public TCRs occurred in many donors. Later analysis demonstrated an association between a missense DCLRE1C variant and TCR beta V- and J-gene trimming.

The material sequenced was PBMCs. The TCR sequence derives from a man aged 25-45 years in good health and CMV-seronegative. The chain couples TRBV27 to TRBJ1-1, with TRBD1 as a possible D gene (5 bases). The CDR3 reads CASSLGRERGDTEAFF. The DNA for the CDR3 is TGTGCCAGCAGTTTGGGCAGGGAACGGGGGGACACTGAAGCTTTCTTT.